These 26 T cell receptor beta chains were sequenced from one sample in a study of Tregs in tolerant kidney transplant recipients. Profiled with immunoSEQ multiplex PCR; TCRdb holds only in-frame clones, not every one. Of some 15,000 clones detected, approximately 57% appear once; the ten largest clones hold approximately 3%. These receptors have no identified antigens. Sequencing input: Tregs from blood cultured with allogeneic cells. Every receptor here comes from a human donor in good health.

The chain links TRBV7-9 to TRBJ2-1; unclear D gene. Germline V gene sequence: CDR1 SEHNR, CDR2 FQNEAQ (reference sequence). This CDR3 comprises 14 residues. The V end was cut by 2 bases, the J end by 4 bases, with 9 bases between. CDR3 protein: CASSLTTFYNEQFF. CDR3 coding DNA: TGTGCCAGCAGCTTAACGACTTTTTACAATGAGCAGTTCTTC.

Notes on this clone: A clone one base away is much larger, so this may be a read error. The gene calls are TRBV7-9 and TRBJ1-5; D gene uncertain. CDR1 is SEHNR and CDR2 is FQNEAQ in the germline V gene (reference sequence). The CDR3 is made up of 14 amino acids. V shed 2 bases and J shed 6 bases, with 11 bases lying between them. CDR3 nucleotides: TGTGCCAGCAGCTTATCAAGGGATGGTCAGCCCCAGCATTTT. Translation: CASSLSRDGQPQHF.

The CDR3 loop reads CASSFPGGYGYTF. The DNA of the CDR3 is TGTGCCAGCAGCTTCCCAGGAGGTTATGGCTACACCTTC. The chain recombines TRBV7-8 with TRBJ1-2; D unclear. The ends were cut back, 3 bases at V and 5 bases at J, with 10 bases in the middle. Germline V gene lookup returns CDR1 SGHVS and CDR2 FQNEAQ. The CDR3 sequence is 13 residues long.

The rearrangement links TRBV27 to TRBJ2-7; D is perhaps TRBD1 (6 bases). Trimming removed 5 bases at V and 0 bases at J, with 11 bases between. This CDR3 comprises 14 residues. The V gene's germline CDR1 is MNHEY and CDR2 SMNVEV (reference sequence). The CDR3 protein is CASSPTGSSYEQYF. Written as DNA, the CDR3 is TGTGCCAGCAGTCCTACAGGGAGCTCCTACGAGCAGTACTTC.

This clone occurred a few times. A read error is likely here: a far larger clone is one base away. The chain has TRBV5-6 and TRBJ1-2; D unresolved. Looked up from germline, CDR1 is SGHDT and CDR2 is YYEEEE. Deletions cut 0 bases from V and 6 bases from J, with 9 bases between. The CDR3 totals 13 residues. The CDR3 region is CASSLGGSDGYTF. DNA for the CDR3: TGTGCCAGCAGCTTGGGCGGCTCCGATGGCTACACCTTC.

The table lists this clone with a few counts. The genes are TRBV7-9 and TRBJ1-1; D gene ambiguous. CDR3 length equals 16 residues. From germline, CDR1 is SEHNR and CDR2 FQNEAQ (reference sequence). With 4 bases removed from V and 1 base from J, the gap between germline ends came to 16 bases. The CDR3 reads CASSSRSQAPNTEAFF. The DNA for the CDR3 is TGTGCCAGCAGCTCCCGATCCCAGGCACCGAACACTGAAGCTTTCTTT.

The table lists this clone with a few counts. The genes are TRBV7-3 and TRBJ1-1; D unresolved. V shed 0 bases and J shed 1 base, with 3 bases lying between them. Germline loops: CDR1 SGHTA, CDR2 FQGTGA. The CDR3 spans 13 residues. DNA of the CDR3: TGTGCCAGCAGCTTAACAGGGAACACTGAAGCTTTCTTT. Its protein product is CASSLTGNTEAFF.

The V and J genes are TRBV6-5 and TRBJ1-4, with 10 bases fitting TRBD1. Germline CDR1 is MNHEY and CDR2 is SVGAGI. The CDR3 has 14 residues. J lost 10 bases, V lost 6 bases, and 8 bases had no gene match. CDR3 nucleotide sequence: TGTGCCAGCAGGTCGACAGGGGGCGCGGGAAAACTGTTTTTT. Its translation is CASRSTGGAGKLFF.

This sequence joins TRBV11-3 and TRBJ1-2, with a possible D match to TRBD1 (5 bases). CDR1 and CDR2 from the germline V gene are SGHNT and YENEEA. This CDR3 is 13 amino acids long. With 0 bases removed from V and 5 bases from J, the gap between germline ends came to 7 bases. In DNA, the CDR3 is TGTGCCAGCAGCTTAGAGCAGGGATATGGCTACACCTTC. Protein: CASSLEQGYGYTF.

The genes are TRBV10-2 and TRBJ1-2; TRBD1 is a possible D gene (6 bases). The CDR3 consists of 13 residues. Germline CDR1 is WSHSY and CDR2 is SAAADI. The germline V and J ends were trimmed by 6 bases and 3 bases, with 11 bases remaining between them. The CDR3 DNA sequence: TGCGCCAGCAGAGAAGGGGGATACTATGGCTACACCTTC. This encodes CASREGGYYGYTF.

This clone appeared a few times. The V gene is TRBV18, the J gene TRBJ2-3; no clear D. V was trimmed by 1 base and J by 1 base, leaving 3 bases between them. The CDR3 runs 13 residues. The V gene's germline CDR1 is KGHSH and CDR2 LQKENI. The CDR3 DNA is TGTGCCAGCTCACCACGAGGCACAGATACGCAGTATTTT. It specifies CASSPRGTDTQYF.

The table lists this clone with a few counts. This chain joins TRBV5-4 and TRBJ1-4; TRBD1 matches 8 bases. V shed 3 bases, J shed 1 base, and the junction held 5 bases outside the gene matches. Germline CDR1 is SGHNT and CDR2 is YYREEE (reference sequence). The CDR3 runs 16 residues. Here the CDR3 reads CASSSGQGLTNEKLFF. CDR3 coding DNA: TGTGCCAGCAGCTCCGGACAGGGACTAACTAATGAAAAACTGTTTTTT.

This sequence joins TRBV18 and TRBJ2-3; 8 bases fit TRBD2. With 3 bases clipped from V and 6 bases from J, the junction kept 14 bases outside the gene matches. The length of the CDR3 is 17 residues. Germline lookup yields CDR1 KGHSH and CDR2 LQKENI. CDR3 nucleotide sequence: TGTGCCAGCTCACCCCTTCCGGGGGGGCTGCGAGCCGATACGCAGTATTTT. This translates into CASSPLPGGLRADTQYF.

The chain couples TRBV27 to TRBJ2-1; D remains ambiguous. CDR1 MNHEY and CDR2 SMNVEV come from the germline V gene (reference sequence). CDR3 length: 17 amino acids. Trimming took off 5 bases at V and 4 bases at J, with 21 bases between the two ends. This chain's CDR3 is CASSRNTLPRRYNEQFF. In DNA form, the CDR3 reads TGTGCCAGCAGTAGGAACACCCTTCCCCGGCGATACAATGAGCAGTTCTTC.

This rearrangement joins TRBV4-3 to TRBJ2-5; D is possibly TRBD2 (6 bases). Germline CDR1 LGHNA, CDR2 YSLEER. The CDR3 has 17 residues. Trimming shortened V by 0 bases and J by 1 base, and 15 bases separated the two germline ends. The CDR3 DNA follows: TGCGCCAGCAGCCAAGATACGGGGGATTGGGCCCAAGAGACCCAGTACTTC. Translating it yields CASSQDTGDWAQETQYF.

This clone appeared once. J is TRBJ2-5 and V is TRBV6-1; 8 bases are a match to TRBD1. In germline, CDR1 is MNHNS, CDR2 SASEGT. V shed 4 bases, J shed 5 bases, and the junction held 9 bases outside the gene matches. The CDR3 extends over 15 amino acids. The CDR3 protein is CASSVEDRARETQYF. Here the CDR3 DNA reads TGTGCCAGCAGTGTAGAGGACAGGGCAAGGGAGACCCAGTACTTC.

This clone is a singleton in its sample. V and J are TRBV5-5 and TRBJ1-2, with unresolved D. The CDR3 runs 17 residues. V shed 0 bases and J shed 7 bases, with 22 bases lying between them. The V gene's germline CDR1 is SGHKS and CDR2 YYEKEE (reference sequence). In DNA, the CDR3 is TGTGCCAGCAGCTTGGCCTCGAAGAAATTGGCGACGGCTGGCTACACCTTC. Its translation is CASSLASKKLATAGYTF.

The CDR3 region is CASSLVVDHNQPQHF. The CDR3 bases are TGTGCCAGCAGCTTAGTAGTTGACCACAATCAGCCCCAGCATTTT. The gene calls are TRBV7-3 and TRBJ1-5; D is unclear. Germline CDR1 reads SGHTA; CDR2 reads FQGTGA. Trimming shortened V by 2 bases and J by 3 bases, and 11 bases separated the two germline ends. The CDR3 consists of 15 residues.

CDR3 nucleotide sequence: TGTGCCACTCGTACCATGTATAATTCACCCCTCCACTTT. It codes for CATRTMYNSPLHF. The rearrangement joins TRBV6-6 to TRBJ1-6; D not certain. The germline gives CDR1 MNHNY, CDR2 SVGAGI (reference sequence). V was trimmed by 10 bases and J by 4 bases, leaving 11 bases between them. The CDR3 has 13 amino acids.

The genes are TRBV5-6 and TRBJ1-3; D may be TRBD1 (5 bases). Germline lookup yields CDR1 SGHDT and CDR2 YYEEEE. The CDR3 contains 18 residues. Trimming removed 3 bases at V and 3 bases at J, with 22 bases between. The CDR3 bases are TGTGCCAGCAGCTCCATCCCCGGGGGTCACCGATATGGAAACACCATATATTTT. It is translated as CASSSIPGGHRYGNTIYF.

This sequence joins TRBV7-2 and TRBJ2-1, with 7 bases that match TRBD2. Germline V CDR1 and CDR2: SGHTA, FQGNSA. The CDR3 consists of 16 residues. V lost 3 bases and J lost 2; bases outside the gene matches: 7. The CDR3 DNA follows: TGTGCCAGCAGCTTCCCGGCAGGGAGGGCCTACAATGAGCAGTTCTTC. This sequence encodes CASSFPAGRAYNEQFF.

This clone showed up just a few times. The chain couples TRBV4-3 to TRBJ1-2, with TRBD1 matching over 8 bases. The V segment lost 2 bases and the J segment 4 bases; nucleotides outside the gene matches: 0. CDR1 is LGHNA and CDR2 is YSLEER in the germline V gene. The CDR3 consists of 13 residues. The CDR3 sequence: CASSQTGGYGYTF. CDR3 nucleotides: TGCGCCAGCAGCCAAACAGGGGGCTATGGCTACACCTTC.

This chain's CDR3 is CASSSAQPGLMRSGTQYF. The CDR3 DNA sequence: TGTGCCAGCAGCTCTGCTCAACCGGGACTCATGAGGTCCGGGACCCAGTACTTC. J is TRBJ2-5 and V is TRBV7-1, with D possibly being TRBD2 (6 bases). TRBV7-1 is an open reading frame whose function is uncertain. The CDR3 extends over 18 amino acids. Trimming took 3 bases from V and 7 from J, leaving 27 bases between them.

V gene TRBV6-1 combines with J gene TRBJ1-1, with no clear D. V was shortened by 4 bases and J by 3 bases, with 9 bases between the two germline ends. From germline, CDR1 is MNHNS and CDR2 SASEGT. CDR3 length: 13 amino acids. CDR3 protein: CASSARVDTEAFF. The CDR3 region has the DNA TGTGCCAGCAGTGCAAGGGTAGACACTGAAGCTTTCTTT.

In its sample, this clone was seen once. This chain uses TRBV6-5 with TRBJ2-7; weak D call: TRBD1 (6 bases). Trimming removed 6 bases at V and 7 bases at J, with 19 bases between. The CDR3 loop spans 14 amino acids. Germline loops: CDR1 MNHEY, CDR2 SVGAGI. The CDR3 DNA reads TGTGCCAGCAGCCTTCAACCAGGGGAAGGTGAGCAGTACTTC. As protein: CASSLQPGEGEQYF.

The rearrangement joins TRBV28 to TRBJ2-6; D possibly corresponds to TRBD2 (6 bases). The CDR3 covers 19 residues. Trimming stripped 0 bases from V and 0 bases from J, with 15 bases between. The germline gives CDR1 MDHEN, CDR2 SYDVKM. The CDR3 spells CASSLWSGVANSGANVLTF. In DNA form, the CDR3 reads TGTGCCAGCAGTTTATGGTCGGGAGTAGCCAACTCTGGGGCCAACGTCCTGACTTTC.